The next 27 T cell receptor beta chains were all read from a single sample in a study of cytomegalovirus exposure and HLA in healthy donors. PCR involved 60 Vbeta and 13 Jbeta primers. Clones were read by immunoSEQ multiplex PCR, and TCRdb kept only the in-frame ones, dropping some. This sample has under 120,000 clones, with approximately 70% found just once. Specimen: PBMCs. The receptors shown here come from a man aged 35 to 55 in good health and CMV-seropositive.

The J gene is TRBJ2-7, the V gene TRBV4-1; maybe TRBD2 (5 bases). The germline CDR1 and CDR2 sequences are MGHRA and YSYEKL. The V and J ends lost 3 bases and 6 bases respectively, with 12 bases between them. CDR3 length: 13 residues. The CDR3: CASSHEGLPEQYF. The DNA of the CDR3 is TGCGCCAGCAGCCACGAGGGCTTACCCGAGCAGTACTTC.

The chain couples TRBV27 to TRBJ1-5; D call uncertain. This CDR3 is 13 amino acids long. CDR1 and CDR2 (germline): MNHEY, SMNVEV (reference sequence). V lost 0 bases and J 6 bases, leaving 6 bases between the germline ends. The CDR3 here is CASSLSFSQPQHF. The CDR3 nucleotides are TGTGCCAGCAGTTTATCGTTCAGTCAGCCCCAGCATTTT.

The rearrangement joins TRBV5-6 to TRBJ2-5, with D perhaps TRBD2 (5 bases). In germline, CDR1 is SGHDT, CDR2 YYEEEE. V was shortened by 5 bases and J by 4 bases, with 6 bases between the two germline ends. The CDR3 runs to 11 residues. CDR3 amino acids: CASRGRETQYF. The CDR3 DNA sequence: TGTGCCAGCAGGGGGAGAGAGACCCAGTACTTC.

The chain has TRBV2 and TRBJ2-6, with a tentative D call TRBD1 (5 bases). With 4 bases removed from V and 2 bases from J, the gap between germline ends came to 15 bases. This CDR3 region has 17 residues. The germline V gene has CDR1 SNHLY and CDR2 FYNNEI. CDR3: CASSVRRVNTGANVLTF. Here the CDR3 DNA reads TGTGCCAGCAGTGTTCGCAGGGTTAATACTGGGGCCAACGTCCTGACTTTC.

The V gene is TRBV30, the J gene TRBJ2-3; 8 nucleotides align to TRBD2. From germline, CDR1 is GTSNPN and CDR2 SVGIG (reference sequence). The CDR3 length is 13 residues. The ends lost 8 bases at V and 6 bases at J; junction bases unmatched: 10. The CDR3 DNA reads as TGTGCCCAAACTAGCGGAGGGTATGATACGCAGTATTTT. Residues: CAQTSGGYDTQYF.

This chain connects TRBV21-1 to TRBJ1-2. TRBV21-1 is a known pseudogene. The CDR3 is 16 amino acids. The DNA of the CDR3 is TGTGCCAGCAGCCTCCCCGGGGGGGGCGCCTACTATGGCTACACCTTC. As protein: CASSLPGGGAYYGYTF.

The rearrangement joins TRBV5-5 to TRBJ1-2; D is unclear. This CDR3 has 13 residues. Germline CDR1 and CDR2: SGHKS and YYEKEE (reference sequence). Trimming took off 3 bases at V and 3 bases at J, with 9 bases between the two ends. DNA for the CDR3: TGTGCCAGCAGCTCCTTGTCGGACTATGGCTACACCTTC. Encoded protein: CASSSLSDYGYTF. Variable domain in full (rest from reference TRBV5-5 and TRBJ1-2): DAGVTQSPTHLIKTRGQQVTLRCSPISGHKSVSWYQQVLGQGPQFIFQYYEKEERGRGNFPDRFSARQFPNYSSELNVNALLLGDSALYLCASSSLSDYGYTFGSGTRLTVV.

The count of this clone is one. The CDR3 DNA reads as TGTGCCAGCAGTTCAACTCATTCCGGGAGTTCTCCCGACTTCTTC. Its translation: CASSSTHSGSSPDFF. The chain is built from TRBV28 and TRBJ2-1, with a tentative D call TRBD2 (6 bases). This CDR3 has 15 amino acids. CDR1 is MDHEN, CDR2 SYDVKM, per germline. V lost 4 bases and J 16 bases, leaving 26 bases between the germline ends.

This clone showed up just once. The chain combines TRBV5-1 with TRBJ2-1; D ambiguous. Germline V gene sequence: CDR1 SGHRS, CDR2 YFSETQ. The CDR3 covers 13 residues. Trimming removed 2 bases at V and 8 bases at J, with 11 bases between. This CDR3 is CASSFRIADEQFF. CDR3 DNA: TGCGCCAGCAGCTTCAGGATTGCTGATGAGCAGTTCTTC.

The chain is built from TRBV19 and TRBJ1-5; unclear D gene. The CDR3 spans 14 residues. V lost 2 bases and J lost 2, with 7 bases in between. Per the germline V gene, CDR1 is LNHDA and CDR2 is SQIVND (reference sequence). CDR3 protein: CASSIMGGNQPQHF. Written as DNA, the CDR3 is TGTGCCAGTAGTATAATGGGAGGCAATCAGCCCCAGCATTTT. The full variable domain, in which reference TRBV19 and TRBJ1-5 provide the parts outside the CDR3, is DGGITQSPKYLFRKEGQNVTLSCEQNLNHDAMYWYRQDPGQGLRLIYYSQIVNDFQKGDIAEGYSVSREKKESFPLTVTSAQKNPTAFYLCASSIMGGNQPQHFGDGTRLSIL.

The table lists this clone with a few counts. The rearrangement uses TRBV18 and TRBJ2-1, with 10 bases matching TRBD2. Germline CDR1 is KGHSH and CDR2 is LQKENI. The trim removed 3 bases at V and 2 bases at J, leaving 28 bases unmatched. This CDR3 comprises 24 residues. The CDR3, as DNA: TGTGCCAGCTCACCTCCTTTATACCAATTTGACGAGCGGGAGGGCCTCGGGCCCTACAATGAGCAGTTCTTC. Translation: CASSPPLYQFDEREGLGPYNEQFF.

The CDR3 reads CASSSRQGAQDTQYF. DNA for the CDR3: TGTGCCAGCAGTTCCCGACAGGGAGCACAGGATACGCAGTATTTT. V and J are TRBV2 and TRBJ2-3, with 7 bases that match TRBD1. J gave up 6 bases and V 5 bases, and 11 bases lay outside the gene matches. Germline CDR1 reads SNHLY; CDR2 reads FYNNEI. The CDR3 totals 15 residues.

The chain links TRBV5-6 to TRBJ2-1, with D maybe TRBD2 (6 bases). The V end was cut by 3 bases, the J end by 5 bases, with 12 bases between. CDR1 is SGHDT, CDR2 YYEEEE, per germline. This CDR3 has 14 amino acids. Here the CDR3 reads CASSSGTLHNEQFF. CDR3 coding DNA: TGTGCCAGCAGCTCCGGGACTCTCCACAATGAGCAGTTCTTC.

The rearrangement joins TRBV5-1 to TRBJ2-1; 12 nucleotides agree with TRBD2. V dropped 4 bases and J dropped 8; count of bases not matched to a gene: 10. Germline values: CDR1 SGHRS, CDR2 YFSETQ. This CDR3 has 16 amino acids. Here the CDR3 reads CASSLGTSGPADEQFF. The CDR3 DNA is TGCGCCAGCAGCCTTGGGACTAGCGGGCCTGCCGATGAGCAGTTCTTC.

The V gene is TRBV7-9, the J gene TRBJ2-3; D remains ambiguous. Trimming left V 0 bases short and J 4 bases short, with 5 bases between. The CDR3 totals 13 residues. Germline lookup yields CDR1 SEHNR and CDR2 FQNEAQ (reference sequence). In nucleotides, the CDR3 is TGTGCCAGCAGCTTAGCCTCTCCAGATACGCAGTATTTT. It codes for CASSLASPDTQYF.

Here the CDR3 reads CASSSVGSNQPQHF. The CDR3 DNA reads TGTGCCAGCAGTTCCGTCGGGAGCAATCAGCCCCAGCATTTT. V and J are TRBV28 and TRBJ1-5, with D unresolved. Trimming removed 4 bases from V and 1 base from J, with 8 bases in between. The CDR3 has 14 residues. Germline CDR1 MDHEN, CDR2 SYDVKM.

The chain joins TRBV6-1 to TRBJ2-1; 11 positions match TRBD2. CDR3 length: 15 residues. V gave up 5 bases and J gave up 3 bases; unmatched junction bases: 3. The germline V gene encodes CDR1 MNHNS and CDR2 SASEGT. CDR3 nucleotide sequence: TGTGCCAGCAGTCGCGGGACTAGCGGCTACAATGAGCAGTTCTTC. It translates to CASSRGTSGYNEQFF.

This CDR3 reads CASSLAETQYF. The CDR3 coding sequence is TGCGCCAGCAGCTTGGCTGAGACCCAGTACTTC. This chain links TRBV5-1 with TRBJ2-5, with D uncertain. Per germline, CDR1 SGHRS and CDR2 YFSETQ. The germline V and J ends were trimmed by 0 bases and 5 bases, with 2 bases remaining between them. This CDR3 contains 11 residues.

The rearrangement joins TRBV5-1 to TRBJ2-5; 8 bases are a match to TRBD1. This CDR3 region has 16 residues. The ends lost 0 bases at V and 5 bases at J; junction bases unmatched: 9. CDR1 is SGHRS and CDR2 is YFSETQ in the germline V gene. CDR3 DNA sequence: TGCGCCAGCAGCTTGGCCAGCGGACAGGGTTACGAGACCCAGTACTTC. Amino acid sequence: CASSLASGQGYETQYF. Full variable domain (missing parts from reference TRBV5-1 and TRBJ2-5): KAGVTQTPRYLIKTRGQQVTLSCSPISGHRSVSWYQQTPGQGLQFLFEYFSETQRNKGNFPGRFSGRQFSNSRSEMNVSTLELGDSALYLCASSLASGQGYETQYFGPGTRLLVL.

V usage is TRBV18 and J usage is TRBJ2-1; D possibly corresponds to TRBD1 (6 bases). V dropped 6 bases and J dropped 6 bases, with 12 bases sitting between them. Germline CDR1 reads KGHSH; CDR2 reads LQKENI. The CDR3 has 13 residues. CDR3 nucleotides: TGTGCCAGCTCCGGACAGCGACTCAATGAGCAGTTCTTC. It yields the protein CASSGQRLNEQFF.

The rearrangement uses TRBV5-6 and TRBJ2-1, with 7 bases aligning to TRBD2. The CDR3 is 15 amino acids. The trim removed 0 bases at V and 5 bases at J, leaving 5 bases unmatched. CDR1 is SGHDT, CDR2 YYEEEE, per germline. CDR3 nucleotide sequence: TGTGCCAGCAGCTTGGGAGCGGGACCTCACAATGAGCAGTTCTTC. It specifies CASSLGAGPHNEQFF.

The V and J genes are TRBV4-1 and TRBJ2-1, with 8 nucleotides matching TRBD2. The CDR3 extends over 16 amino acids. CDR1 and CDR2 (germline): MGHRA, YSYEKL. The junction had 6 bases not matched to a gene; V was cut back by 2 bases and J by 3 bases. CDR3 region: CASSQQAGVIYNEQFF. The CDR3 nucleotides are TGCGCCAGCAGCCAACAAGCGGGAGTGATCTACAATGAGCAGTTCTTC.

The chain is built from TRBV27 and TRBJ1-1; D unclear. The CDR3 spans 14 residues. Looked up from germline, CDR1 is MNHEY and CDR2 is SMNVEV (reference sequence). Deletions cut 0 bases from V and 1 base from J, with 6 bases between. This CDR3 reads CASSLSPGNTEAFF. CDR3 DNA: TGTGCCAGCAGTTTATCCCCGGGGAACACTGAAGCTTTCTTT.

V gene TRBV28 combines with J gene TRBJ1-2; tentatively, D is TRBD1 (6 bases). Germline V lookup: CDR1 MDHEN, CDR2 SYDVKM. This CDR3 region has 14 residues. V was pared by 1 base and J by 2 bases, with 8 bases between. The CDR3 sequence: CASSLSGTNYGYTF. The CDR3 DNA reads TGTGCCAGCAGTTTATCGGGGACAAACTATGGCTACACCTTC.

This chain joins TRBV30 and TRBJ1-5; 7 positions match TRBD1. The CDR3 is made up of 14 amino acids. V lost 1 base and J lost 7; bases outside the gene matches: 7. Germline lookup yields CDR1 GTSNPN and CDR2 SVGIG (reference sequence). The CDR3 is CAWSAGQVGQPQHF. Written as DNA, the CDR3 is TGTGCCTGGAGTGCAGGACAGGTGGGCCAGCCCCAGCATTTT.

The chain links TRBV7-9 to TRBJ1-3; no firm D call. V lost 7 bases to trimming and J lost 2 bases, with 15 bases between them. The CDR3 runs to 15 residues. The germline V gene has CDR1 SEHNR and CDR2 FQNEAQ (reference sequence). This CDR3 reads CASIQDGGPGNTIYF. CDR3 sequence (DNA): TGTGCCAGCATCCAGGACGGAGGACCTGGAAACACCATATATTTT.

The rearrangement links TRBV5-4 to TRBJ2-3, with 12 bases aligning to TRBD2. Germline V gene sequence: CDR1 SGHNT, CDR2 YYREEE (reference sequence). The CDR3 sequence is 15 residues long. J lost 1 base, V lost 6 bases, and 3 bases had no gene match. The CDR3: CASTSGRAGTDTQYF. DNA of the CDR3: TGTGCCAGCACTAGCGGGAGGGCCGGCACAGATACGCAGTATTTT.